The 18 T cell receptor beta chains below were found in one sample sequenced in a study of CD8 T cells in ankylosing spondylitis. One entry per CDR3 protein results from TCRdb running MiXCR on the 5' RACE reads. The sample has about 360,000 distinct CDR3 sequences, 20% to 25% seen once; the top ten hold about 12%. The sequencing sample was made of blood, either unsorted or a sorted T cell fraction (not recorded which). The receptors stem from a male donor with ankylosing spondylitis or in good health (not recorded which).

At least ten counts were recorded for this clonotype. This chain joins TRBV7-9 and TRBJ2-7; D is possibly TRBD1 or TRBD2 (5 bases each). V lost 6 bases to trimming and J lost 2 bases, with 14 bases between them. This CDR3 spans 14 amino acids. The germline CDR1 and CDR2 sequences are SEHNR and FQNEAQ (reference sequence). The CDR3 DNA sequence: TGTGCCAGCAGTCCACGGGACGGCCCCTACGAGCAGTACTTC. Translating gives CASSPRDGPYEQYF.

This clonotype was counted only a few times. CDR3 amino acids: CASSLRGGQKFTDTQYF. CDR3 sequence (DNA): TGTGCCAGCAGTTTGAGAGGGGGACAGAAGTTCACAGATACGCAGTATTTT. The gene calls are TRBV12-3 or TRBV12-4 and TRBJ2-3, with 7 bases that match TRBD1. This CDR3 has 17 amino acids. The junction had 11 bases not matched to a gene; V was cut back by 3 bases and J by 2 bases.

The chain couples TRBV6-1 to TRBJ1-5, with no clear D. Per the germline V gene, CDR1 is MNHNS and CDR2 is SASEGT. The CDR3 extends over 15 amino acids. The ends were cut back, 3 bases at V and 7 bases at J, with 16 bases in the middle. CDR3 in amino acids: CASSEVRVPEQPQHF. The DNA for the CDR3 is TGTGCCAGCAGTGAGGTACGGGTTCCCGAACAGCCCCAGCATTTT.

The chain is built from TRBV12-5 and TRBJ2-1; TRBD2 is a possible D gene (6 bases). This CDR3 is built from 16 residues. CDR1 LGHNT and CDR2 FRNRAP come from the germline V gene. The germline V and J ends were trimmed by 1 base and 3 bases, with 13 bases remaining between them. The CDR3 nucleotides are TGTGCTAGTGGTTTGGGAGGTAGCGGAATCTACAATGAGCAGTTCTTC. This translates into CASGLGGSGIYNEQFF.

This chain links TRBV5-6 with TRBJ2-1, with D possibly TRBD2 on 5 matching bases. Trimming removed 1 base at V and 8 bases at J, with 10 bases between. The CDR3 extends over 13 amino acids. Germline loops: CDR1 SGHDT, CDR2 YYEEEE. CDR3 sequence (DNA): TGTGCCAGCAGCTTGCGCATTAGCGATGAGCAGTTCTTC. Translated: CASSLRISDEQFF.

The rearrangement links TRBV2 to TRBJ2-1, with 9 bases aligning to TRBD2. Trimming removed 0 bases from V and 4 bases from J; junction bases left unmatched: 4. Germline assignment: CDR1 SNHLY and CDR2 FYNNEI. The CDR3 has 16 amino acids. CDR3 in amino acids: CASSEASGGTYNEQFF. The CDR3, as DNA: TGTGCCAGCAGTGAAGCGAGCGGGGGGACGTACAATGAGCAGTTCTTC.

The chain uses TRBV4-1 and TRBJ1-1, with D tentatively TRBD1 (6 bases). Looked up from germline, CDR1 is MGHRA and CDR2 is YSYEKL. The CDR3 extends over 15 amino acids. V lost 4 bases and J lost 6, with 18 bases in between. CDR3 in amino acids: CASSPRPGTFSEAFF. The CDR3 region has the DNA TGCGCCAGCAGCCCCCGTCCCGGGACATTTTCTGAAGCTTTCTTT.

The chain is built from TRBV29-1 and TRBJ2-7; D is ambiguous. This CDR3 spans 12 amino acids. The germline V gene encodes CDR1 SQVTM and CDR2 ANQGSEA. The germline V and J ends were trimmed by 3 bases and 0 bases, with 6 bases remaining between them. The CDR3 DNA reads as TGCAGCGTTGAGGTGTCCTCCTACGAGCAGTACTTC. Protein: CSVEVSSYEQYF.

Only a few counts were recorded for this clonotype. The chain couples TRBV7-9 to TRBJ2-1; D unclear. Trimming removed 3 bases from V and 4 bases from J, with 10 bases in between. Germline CDR1 SEHNR, CDR2 FQNEAQ (reference sequence). The CDR3 extends over 14 amino acids. In nucleotides, the CDR3 is TGTGCCAGCAGCTTCACCACCCGATACAATGAGCAGTTCTTC. This sequence encodes CASSFTTRYNEQFF.

The rearrangement joins TRBV12-3 or TRBV12-4 to TRBJ2-1, with a possible D match to TRBD2 (7 bases). V was cut by 0 bases and J by 5 bases, with 14 bases left in between. CDR3 length equals 16 residues. CDR3 bases: TGTGCCAGCAGTTTAGCAGGGGGGGGTTACCACAATGAGCAGTTCTTC. Translated, it gives CASSLAGGGYHNEQFF.

The J gene is TRBJ2-3, the V gene TRBV6-2 or TRBV6-3; D perhaps matches TRBD1 (5 bases). Germline lookup yields CDR1 MNHEY and CDR2 SVGEGT. Trimming removed 10 bases at V and 5 bases at J, with 10 bases between. The CDR3 is 11 residues long. CDR3 DNA sequence: TGTGCCACCATTAGGGGAGATACGCAGTATTTT. This codes for CATIRGDTQYF.

This clonotype turned up a few times. The chain recombines TRBV6-5 with TRBJ2-3; TRBD2 matches at 7 bases. Germline V gene data show CDR1 as MNHEY and CDR2 as SVGAGI. V gave up 0 bases and J gave up 0 bases; unmatched junction bases: 9. This CDR3 has 18 residues. This chain's CDR3 is CASSYSPLLGGSTDTQYF. CDR3 coding DNA: TGTGCCAGCAGTTACTCACCCCTCTTGGGGGGGAGCACAGATACGCAGTATTTT.

The chain employs TRBV20-1 and TRBJ2-3; the D gene is possibly TRBD2 (5 bases). The V end was cut by 6 bases, the J end by 3 bases, with 22 bases between. The V gene's germline CDR1 is DFQATT and CDR2 SNEGSKA (reference sequence). The CDR3 spans 16 residues. CDR3 nucleotide sequence: TGCAGTGCCCCCACCCCGGGGTTTATTGGAACAGATACGCAGTATTTT. Translating it yields CSAPTPGFIGTDTQYF.

The V and J genes are TRBV6-2 or TRBV6-3 and TRBJ2-7; 10 bases are shared with TRBD2. The germline V gene has CDR1 MNHEY and CDR2 SVGEGT. Trimming took 0 bases from V and 6 from J; bases not matched to a gene: 2. The CDR3 covers 14 residues. The CDR3 bases are TGTGCCAGCAGTTACTCTTCTAGCGGGGGCGAGCAGTACTTC. Its protein is CASSYSSSGGEQYF.

A single count supports this clonotype. This sequence joins TRBV11-2 and TRBJ2-7; D is unresolved. Germline lookup yields CDR1 SGHAT and CDR2 FQNNGV. Trimming removed 1 base from V and 6 bases from J, with 10 bases in between. CDR3 size: 13 residues. The CDR3 DNA sequence: TGTGCCAGCAGCTTAGTGGGCCCGGGCGAGCAGTACTTC. This sequence encodes CASSLVGPGEQYF.

This clonotype has just a few counts. The chain uses TRBV27 and TRBJ1-5; D call uncertain. This CDR3 contains 13 residues. Germline V gene data show CDR1 as MNHEY and CDR2 as SMNVEV (reference sequence). V gave up 6 bases and J gave up 0 bases, with 6 bases separating them. CDR3: CASRPYSNQPQHF. The DNA of the CDR3 is TGTGCCAGCAGGCCATATAGCAATCAGCCCCAGCATTTT.

This rearrangement joins TRBV12-3 or TRBV12-4 to TRBJ2-6; no firm D call. The V gene lost 3 bases and the J gene lost 2 bases, with 5 bases spanning the gap. The CDR3 is 14 residues long. The CDR3: CASSFATGANVLTF. The CDR3 coding sequence is TGTGCCAGCAGTTTCGCAACTGGGGCCAACGTCCTGACTTTC.

The genes are TRBV4-1 and TRBJ2-5, with a possible D match to TRBD1 (6 bases). Trimming took off 0 bases at V and 4 bases at J, with 15 bases between the two ends. Germline-derived CDR1 and CDR2 are MGHRA and YSYEKL. The CDR3 sequence is 16 residues long. The chain's CDR3 is CASSQDSTGWGETQYF. The CDR3 DNA follows: TGCGCCAGCAGCCAAGATAGTACAGGGTGGGGAGAGACCCAGTACTTC.